The next 25 T cell receptor beta chains were all read from a single sample in a study of neurological immune-mediated disorders. In TCRdb, the 5' RACE reads were re-called with MiXCR into one record per CDR3 protein. The sample holds some 43,000 distinct CDR3 sequences; about 2.3% are singletons and the top ten take 12%. Material: PBMCs. The receptors stem from a man aged 25-40 years with multiple sclerosis.

This clonotype was picked up many times. V is TRBV15 and J is TRBJ2-2; 9 bases are shared with TRBD1. This CDR3 region has 16 residues. The junction had 5 bases not matched to a gene; V was cut back by 0 bases and J by 6 bases. Germline CDR1 reads LNHNV; CDR2 reads YYDKDF (reference sequence). CDR3 amino acids: CATSRETGTGPGELFF. The CDR3 coding sequence is TGTGCCACCAGCAGAGAGACCGGGACAGGGCCCGGGGAGCTGTTTTTT.

There are many counts of this clonotype. The chain couples TRBV5-1 to TRBJ1-1; TRBD1 matches at 7 bases. Germline lookup yields CDR1 SGHRS and CDR2 YFSETQ. The CDR3 is made up of 15 amino acids. V was clipped by 0 bases and J by 1 base; unmatched bases: 3. The CDR3 nucleotides are TGCGCCAGCAGCTTGGAACGACAGGGGAACACTGAAGCTTTCTTT. Its translation is CASSLERQGNTEAFF.

This clonotype has ten or more counts. The V gene is TRBV7-2, the J gene TRBJ2-5, with 9 bases that match TRBD2. This CDR3 is built from 16 residues. CDR1 and CDR2 from the germline V gene are SGHTA and FQGNSA. V shed 2 bases and J 4 bases; nucleotides not matched to a gene: 8. The CDR3 DNA is TGTGCCAGCAGCTTAAAAAGCGGGAGGCTCCCAGAGACCCAGTACTTC. It is translated as CASSLKSGRLPETQYF.

There are many counts of this clonotype. The CDR3 DNA reads as TGTGCCAGCAGTTACCGCGGGGCAGGGACTAGCGGCGTCAGGGAGCAGTTCTTC. It specifies CASSYRGAGTSGVREQFF. The gene calls are TRBV6-2 or TRBV6-3 and TRBJ2-1; TRBD2 agrees at 11 bases. Germline V gene lookup returns CDR1 MNHEY and CDR2 SVGEGT. The CDR3 is made up of 18 amino acids. Germline trimming cut 2 bases from V and 10 bases from J; bases unmatched to any gene: 16.

Many counts were recorded for this clonotype. CDR3 bases: TGCAGCGTTGTCCCAGGGGTAGAGACCCAGTACTTC. It translates to CSVVPGVETQYF. The chain links TRBV29-1 to TRBJ2-5; perhaps TRBD1 as D (6 bases). The CDR3 totals 12 residues. Trimming took off 4 bases at V and 4 bases at J, with 10 bases between the two ends. Looked up from germline, CDR1 is SQVTM and CDR2 is ANQGSEA.

This clonotype was picked up many times. This chain connects TRBV29-1 to TRBJ1-1; TRBD1 is a possible D gene (5 bases). Trimming left V 4 bases short and J 0 bases short, with 12 bases between. The CDR3 totals 14 residues. Germline V gene lookup returns CDR1 SQVTM and CDR2 ANQGSEA. This CDR3 is CSVATANMNTEAFF. The DNA for the CDR3 is TGCAGCGTTGCGACAGCGAATATGAACACTGAAGCTTTCTTT.

This clonotype has at least ten counts. The chain has TRBV5-1 and TRBJ2-2; 8 positions agree with TRBD1. Unmatched junction bases numbered 7, after V lost 4 bases and J lost 5 bases. This CDR3 has 15 amino acids. CDR1 and CDR2 (germline): SGHRS, YFSETQ. CDR3 residues: CASSPGQGKTGELFF. CDR3 nucleotides: TGCGCCAGCAGCCCCGGACAGGGAAAGACCGGGGAGCTGTTTTTT.

This clonotype was seen repeatedly, ten times or more. The chain recombines TRBV9 with TRBJ2-2; 10 bases match TRBD2. With V trimmed by 0 bases and J by 5 bases, 7 bases remained unmatched. Looked up from germline, CDR1 is SGDLS and CDR2 is YYNGEE. The CDR3 runs to 17 residues. The DNA for the CDR3 is TGTGCCAGCAGCGTAGCTCCTAGCGGGAGATTGACCGGGGAGCTGTTTTTT. Its protein is CASSVAPSGRLTGELFF.

This clonotype was seen repeatedly, ten times or more. A read error may account for a junction end that differs from germline. V and J are TRBV29-1 and TRBJ1-1; D may be TRBD1 (6 bases). CDR1 and CDR2 from the germline V gene are SQVTM and ANQGSEA. This CDR3 contains 12 residues. The CDR3 spells CSAEKGDTEAFF. Written as DNA, the CDR3 is TGCAGCGCTGAAAAGGGGGACACTGAAGCTTTCTTT.

This clonotype appeared many times. The chain recombines TRBV20-1 with TRBJ2-7; TRBD1 matches at 8 bases. CDR1 DFQATT and CDR2 SNEGSKA come from the germline V gene (reference sequence). This CDR3 is built from 15 residues. J was trimmed by 3 bases and V by 0 bases; bases with no gene match: 7. This CDR3 is CSARDPTGAFYEQYF. The CDR3 DNA reads TGCAGTGCTAGAGACCCGACAGGGGCTTTCTACGAGCAGTACTTC.

This clonotype has at least ten counts. V usage is TRBV5-1 and J usage is TRBJ2-7; 7 bases fit TRBD2. Per germline, CDR1 SGHRS and CDR2 YFSETQ. Trimming at V came to 3 bases and at J to 4 bases, leaving 4 bases not matched to a gene. The CDR3 is 13 amino acids. The CDR3 reads CASSSASGYEQYF. The CDR3 bases are TGCGCCAGCAGCTCGGCTAGCGGATACGAGCAGTACTTC.

Many counts were recorded for this clonotype. The chain recombines TRBV6-2 or TRBV6-3 with TRBJ2-7; D is uncertain. Trimming stripped 6 bases from V and 2 bases from J, with 8 bases between. The CDR3 is made up of 12 amino acids. Germline V gene data show CDR1 as MNHEY and CDR2 as SVGEGT. CDR3 bases: TGTGCCAGCAGCGACGGAGCCTACGAGCAGTACTTC. Amino acid sequence: CASSDGAYEQYF.

Ten or more counts support this clonotype. The chain uses TRBV12-3 or TRBV12-4 and TRBJ2-5; 8 nucleotides match TRBD2. This CDR3 comprises 15 residues. V lost 3 bases to trimming and J lost 2 bases; unmatched junction nucleotides: 5. The CDR3 bases are TGTGCCAGCAGTTTTACGACTAGCGCACAAGAGACCCAGTACTTC. Residues: CASSFTTSAQETQYF.

The chain is built from TRBV5-1 and TRBJ2-7; the D call may be TRBD1 or TRBD2 (5 bases each). Trimming removed 3 bases at V and 1 base at J, with 14 bases between. Germline loops: CDR1 SGHRS, CDR2 YFSETQ. The CDR3 has 15 amino acids. The CDR3 loop reads CASSWDDPISYEQYF. In nucleotides, the CDR3 is TGCGCCAGCAGCTGGGACGATCCGATTTCCTACGAGCAGTACTTC.

This clonotype was recorded a few times. The chain combines TRBV11-3 with TRBJ2-4; D not certain. CDR3 length: 11 residues. The V gene lost 8 bases and the J gene lost 3 bases, with 5 bases spanning the gap. From germline, CDR1 is SGHNT and CDR2 YENEEA. CDR3: CASPGKNIQYF. In nucleotides, the CDR3 is TGTGCCAGCCCAGGCAAAAACATTCAGTACTTC. The full variable domain, rest sourced from reference TRBV11-3 and TRBJ2-4, is EAGVVQSPRYKIIEKKQPVAFWCNPISGHNTLYWYLQNLGQGPELLIRYENEEAVDDSQLPKDRFSAERLKGVDSTLKIQPAELGDSAVYLCASPGKNIQYFGAGTRLSVL.

This clonotype was detected only a few times. The chain employs TRBV2 and TRBJ2-7; maybe TRBD2 (5 bases). V was cut by 4 bases and J by 2 bases, with 18 bases left in between. Germline assignment: CDR1 SNHLY and CDR2 FYNNEI. The length of the CDR3 is 16 residues. The DNA for the CDR3 is TGTGCCAGCAGTGCCCCCGAAAGGGAGTCCCCCTACGAGCAGTACTTC. Translated, it gives CASSAPERESPYEQYF.

This clonotype appeared many times. The rearrangement links TRBV3-1 to TRBJ2-7; a weak D match, TRBD1 (6 bases). Per the germline V gene, CDR1 is LGHDT and CDR2 is YNNKEL (reference sequence). The CDR3 spans 15 residues. The V end lost 4 bases, the J end lost 3 bases, and 16 bases lay between the germline ends. The DNA of the CDR3 is TGTGCCAGCAGCCTCCGCCGGACAGCCAACTACGAGCAGTACTTC. It is translated as CASSLRRTANYEQYF.

The sample holds many counts of this clonotype. The V call is TRBV5-1, the J call TRBJ2-7; D assignment may be TRBD1 or TRBD2 (5 bases each). The germline V and J ends were trimmed by 3 bases and 5 bases, with 15 bases remaining between them. Per germline, CDR1 SGHRS and CDR2 YFSETQ. The CDR3 loop spans 14 amino acids. The CDR3 DNA is TGCGCCAGCAGCTCCTCCGGGACCTTTGACGAGCAGTACTTC. Encoded protein: CASSSSGTFDEQYF.

Many counts were recorded for this clonotype. The V and J genes are TRBV12-3 or TRBV12-4 and TRBJ2-1, with 7 bases fitting TRBD2. The CDR3 is 16 amino acids. V dropped 6 bases and J dropped 4; count of bases not matched to a gene: 12. The CDR3 bases are TGTGCCAGCAGCCGACAAGCTAGCGGACCATACAATGAGCAGTTCTTC. Protein sequence: CASSRQASGPYNEQFF.

This clonotype has ten or more counts. The rearrangement uses TRBV12-3 or TRBV12-4 and TRBJ1-2, with D unclear. V was shortened by 6 bases and J by 2 bases, with 13 bases between the two germline ends. CDR3 length: 14 amino acids. The CDR3 loop reads CASSLTDSNYGYTF. In DNA form, the CDR3 reads TGTGCCAGCAGCCTAACCGACTCAAACTATGGCTACACCTTC.

Many counts were recorded for this clonotype. The chain recombines TRBV16 with TRBJ1-6; D is ambiguous. This CDR3 has 16 amino acids. Germline CDR1 reads KGHSY; CDR2 reads FQNENV. With 0 bases removed from V and 10 bases from J, the gap between germline ends came to 16 bases. The CDR3, as DNA: TGTGCCAGCAGCCAATCGCGAACCCTGGTAGGGTCACCCCTCCACTTT. This translates into CASSQSRTLVGSPLHF.

This clonotype was detected ten times or more. The V call is TRBV7-2, the J call TRBJ2-3; TRBD1 agrees at 8 bases. The CDR3 totals 14 residues. Germline trimming cut 6 bases from V and 4 bases from J; bases unmatched to any gene: 6. CDR1 is SGHTA, CDR2 FQGNSA, per germline. In DNA, the CDR3 is TGTGCCAGCAGACAGGGGGGAGTCCCAGATACGCAGTATTTT. Its protein product is CASRQGGVPDTQYF.

This clonotype was recorded a few times. Because it lacks the conserved phenylalanine or tryptophan at the end, this CDR3 is likely a read error. This rearrangement joins TRBV7-2 to TRBJ2-3; TRBD1 matches 8 bases. J was trimmed by 4 bases and V by 2 bases; bases with no gene match: 5. CDR1 is SGHTA and CDR2 is FQGNSA in the germline V gene. The CDR3 totals 15 residues. In DNA, the CDR3 is TGTGCCAGCAGCTTACGACAGGGGATGGCAGATACGCAGTATAAT. It encodes CASSLRQGMADTQYN.

This clonotype showed up many times. The V call is TRBV12-3 or TRBV12-4, the J call TRBJ1-1; D ambiguous. The CDR3 sequence is 13 residues long. Trimming removed 6 bases at V and 2 bases at J, with 10 bases between. CDR3 DNA: TGTGCCAGCAGCTCAGACACAAACACTGAAGCTTTCTTT. Translation: CASSSDTNTEAFF.

This clonotype was picked up many times. The chain couples TRBV5-5 to TRBJ2-4; D is perhaps TRBD1 or TRBD2 (5 bases each). Germline V gene data show CDR1 as SGHKS and CDR2 as YYEKEE (reference sequence). This CDR3 contains 17 residues. The V end was cut by 3 bases, the J end by 0 bases, with 16 bases between. This CDR3 is CASSSTWDLEAKNIQYF. CDR3 coding DNA: TGTGCCAGCAGCTCGACCTGGGACCTAGAAGCCAAAAACATTCAGTACTTC.